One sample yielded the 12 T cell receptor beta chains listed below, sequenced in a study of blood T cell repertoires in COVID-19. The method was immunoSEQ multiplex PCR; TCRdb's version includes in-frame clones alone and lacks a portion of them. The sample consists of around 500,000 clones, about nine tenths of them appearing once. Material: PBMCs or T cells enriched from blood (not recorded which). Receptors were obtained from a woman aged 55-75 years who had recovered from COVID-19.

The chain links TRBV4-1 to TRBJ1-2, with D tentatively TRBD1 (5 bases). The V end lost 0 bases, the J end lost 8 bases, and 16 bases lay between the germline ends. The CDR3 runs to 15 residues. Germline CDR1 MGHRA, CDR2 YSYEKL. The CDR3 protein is CASSQDQDMSRGYTF. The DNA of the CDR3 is TGCGCCAGCAGCCAAGACCAGGACATGTCGAGGGGCTACACCTTC.

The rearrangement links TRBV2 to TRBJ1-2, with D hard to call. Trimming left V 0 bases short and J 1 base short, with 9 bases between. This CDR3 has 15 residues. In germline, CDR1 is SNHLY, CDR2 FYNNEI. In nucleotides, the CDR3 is TGTGCCAGCAGTGAAGCGGAGGCCCTTAACTATGGCTACACCTTC. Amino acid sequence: CASSEAEALNYGYTF. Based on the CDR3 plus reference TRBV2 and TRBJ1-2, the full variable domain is EPEVTQTPSHQVTQMGQEVILRCVPISNHLYFYWYRQILGQKVEFLVSFYNNEISEKSEIFDDQFSVERPDGSNFTLKIRSTKLEDSAMYFCASSEAEALNYGYTFGSGTRLTVV.

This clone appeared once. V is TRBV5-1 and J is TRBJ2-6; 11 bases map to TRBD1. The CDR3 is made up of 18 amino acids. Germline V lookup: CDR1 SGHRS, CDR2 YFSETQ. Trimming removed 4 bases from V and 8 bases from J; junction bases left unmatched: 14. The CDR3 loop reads CASSIGTGGLVSTNVLTF. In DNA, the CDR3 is TGCGCCAGCAGCATCGGGACAGGGGGACTTGTCTCCACCAACGTCCTGACTTTC.

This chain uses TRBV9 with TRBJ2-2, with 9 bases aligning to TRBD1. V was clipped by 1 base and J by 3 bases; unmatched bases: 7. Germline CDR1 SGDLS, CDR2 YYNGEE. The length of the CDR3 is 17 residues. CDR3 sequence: CASSVTTGGMDTGELFF. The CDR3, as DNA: TGTGCCAGCAGCGTAACGACAGGGGGTATGGACACCGGGGAGCTGTTTTTT. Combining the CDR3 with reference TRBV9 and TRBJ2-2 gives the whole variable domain DSGVTQTPKHLITATGQRVTLRCSPRSGDLSVYWYQQSLDQGLQFLIQYYNGEERAKGNILERFSAQQFPDLHSELNLSSLELGDSALYFCASSVTTGGMDTGELFFGEGSRLTVL.

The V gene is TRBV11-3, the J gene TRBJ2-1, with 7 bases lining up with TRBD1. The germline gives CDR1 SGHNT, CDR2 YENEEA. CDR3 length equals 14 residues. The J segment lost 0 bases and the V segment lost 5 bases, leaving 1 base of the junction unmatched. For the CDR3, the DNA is TGTGCCAGCAGCGCAGGGGGCTCCTACAATGAGCAGTTCTTC. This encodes CASSAGGSYNEQFF.

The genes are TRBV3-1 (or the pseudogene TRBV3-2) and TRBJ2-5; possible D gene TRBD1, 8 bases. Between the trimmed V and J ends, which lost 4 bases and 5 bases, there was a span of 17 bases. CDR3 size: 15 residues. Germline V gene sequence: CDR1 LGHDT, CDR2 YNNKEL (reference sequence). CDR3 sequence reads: CASSPTGAGGETQYF. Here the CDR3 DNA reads TGTGCCAGCAGCCCGACAGGGGCCGGGGGGGAGACCCAGTACTTC.

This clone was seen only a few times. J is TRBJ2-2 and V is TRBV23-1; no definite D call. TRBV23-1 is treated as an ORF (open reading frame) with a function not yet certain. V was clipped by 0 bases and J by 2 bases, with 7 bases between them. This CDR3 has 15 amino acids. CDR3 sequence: CASSQSCLNTGELFF. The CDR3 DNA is TGCGCCAGCAGTCAATCTTGTCTTAACACCGGGGAGCTGTTTTTT.

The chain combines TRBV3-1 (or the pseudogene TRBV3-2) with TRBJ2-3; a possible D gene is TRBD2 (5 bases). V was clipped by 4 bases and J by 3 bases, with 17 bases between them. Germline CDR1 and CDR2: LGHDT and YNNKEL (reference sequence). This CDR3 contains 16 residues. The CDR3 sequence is CASSPSSGVGTDTQYF. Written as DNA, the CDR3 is TGTGCCAGCAGCCCTTCCTCCGGGGTTGGGACAGATACGCAGTATTTT.

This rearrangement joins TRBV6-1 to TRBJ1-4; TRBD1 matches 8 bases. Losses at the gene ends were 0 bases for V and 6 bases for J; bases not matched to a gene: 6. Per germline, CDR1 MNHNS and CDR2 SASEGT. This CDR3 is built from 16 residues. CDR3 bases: TGTGCCAGCAGTGAAGCGATGGACAGGGTGGATGAAAAACTGTTTTTT. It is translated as CASSEAMDRVDEKLFF.

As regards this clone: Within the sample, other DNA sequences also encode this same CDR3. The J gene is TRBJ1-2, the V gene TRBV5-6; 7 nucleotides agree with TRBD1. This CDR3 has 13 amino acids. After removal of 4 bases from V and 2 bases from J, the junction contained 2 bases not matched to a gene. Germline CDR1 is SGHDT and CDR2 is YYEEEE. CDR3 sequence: CASSLGQNYGYTF. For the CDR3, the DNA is TGTGCCAGCAGCCTGGGACAGAACTATGGCTACACCTTC.

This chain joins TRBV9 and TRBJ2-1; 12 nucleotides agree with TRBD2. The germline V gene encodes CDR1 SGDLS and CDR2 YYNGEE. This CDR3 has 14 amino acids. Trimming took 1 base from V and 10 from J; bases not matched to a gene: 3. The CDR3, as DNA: TGTGCCAGCAGCGTACGCCTAGCGGGGGGGGAGCAGTTCTTC. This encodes CASSVRLAGGEQFF. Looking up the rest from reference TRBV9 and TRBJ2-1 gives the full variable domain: DSGVTQTPKHLITATGQRVTLRCSPRSGDLSVYWYQQSLDQGLQFLIQYYNGEERAKGNILERFSAQQFPDLHSELNLSSLELGDSALYFCASSVRLAGGEQFFGPGTRLTVL.

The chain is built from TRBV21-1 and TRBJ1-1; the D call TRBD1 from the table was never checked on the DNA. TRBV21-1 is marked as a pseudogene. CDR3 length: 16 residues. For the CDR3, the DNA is TGTGCCAGCAGCTCCCGGACAGGCAGCTCTCCCACTGAAGCTTTCTTT. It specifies CASSSRTGSSPTEAFF.